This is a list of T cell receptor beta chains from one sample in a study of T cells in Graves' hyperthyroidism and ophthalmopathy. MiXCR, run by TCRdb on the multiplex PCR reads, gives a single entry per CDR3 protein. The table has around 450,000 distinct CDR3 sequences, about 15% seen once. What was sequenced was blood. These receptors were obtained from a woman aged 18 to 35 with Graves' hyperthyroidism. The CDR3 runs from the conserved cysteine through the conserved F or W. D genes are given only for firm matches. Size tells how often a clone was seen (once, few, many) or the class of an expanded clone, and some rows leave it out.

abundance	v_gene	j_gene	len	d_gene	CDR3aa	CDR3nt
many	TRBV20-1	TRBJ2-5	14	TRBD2	CSAEGGGLQETQYF	TGCAGTGCTGAAGGCGGGGGTTTACAAGAGACCCAGTACTTC
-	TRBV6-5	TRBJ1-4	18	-	CASSLTRTARTFNEKLFF	TGTGCCAGCAGTTTAACACGGACAGCAAGAACTTTTAATGAAAAACTGTTTTTT
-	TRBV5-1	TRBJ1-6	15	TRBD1	CASSLAQGQGSPLHF	TGCGCCAGCAGCTTGGCCCAAGGACAGGGCTCACCCCTCCACTTT
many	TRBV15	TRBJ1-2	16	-	CATSRSAARPNYGYTF	TGTGCCACCAGCAGATCCGCTGCCAGGCCGAACTATGGCTACACCTTC
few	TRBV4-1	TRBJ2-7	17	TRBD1	CASSQLPYGTGAYEQYF	TGCGCCAGCAGCCAACTCCCATACGGGACAGGGGCCTACGAGCAGTACTTC
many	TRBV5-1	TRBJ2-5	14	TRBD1	CASSFTGGAETQYF	TGCGCCAGCAGCTTCACAGGGGGCGCGGAGACCCAGTACTTC
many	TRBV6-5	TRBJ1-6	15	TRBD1	CASSYSTGNNSPLHF	TGTGCCAGCAGTTACTCGACAGGGAATAATTCACCCCTCCACTTT
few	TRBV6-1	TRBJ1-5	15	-	CASTLRSGRNQPQHF	TGTGCCAGCACTCTAAGATCAGGACGGAATCAGCCCCAGCATTTT
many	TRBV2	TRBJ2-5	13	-	CASSERGQETQYF	TGTGCCAGCAGTGAACGAGGACAAGAGACCCAGTACTTC
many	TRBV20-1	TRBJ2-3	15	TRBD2	CSARGLARSTDTQYF	TGCAGTGCTAGGGGACTAGCGCGCAGCACAGATACGCAGTATTTT
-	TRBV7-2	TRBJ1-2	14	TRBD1	CASSLEGQLYGYTF	TGTGCCAGCAGCTTAGAGGGACAGCTATATGGCTACACCTTC
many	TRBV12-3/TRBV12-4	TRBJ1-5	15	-	CASSLGGNSNQPQHF	TGTGCCAGCAGTTTAGGCGGTAATAGCAATCAGCCCCAGCATTTT
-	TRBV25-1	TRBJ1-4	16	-	CASSEYEGGTNEKLFF	TGTGCCAGCAGTGAATATGAGGGAGGAACTAATGAAAAACTGTTTTTT
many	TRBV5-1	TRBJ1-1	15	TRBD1	CASSLDGQGDTEAFF	TGCGCCAGCAGCTTAGATGGACAGGGGGACACTGAAGCTTTCTTT
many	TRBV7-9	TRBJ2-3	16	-	CASSPRAGSITDTQYF	TGTGCCAGCAGCCCTAGGGCTGGCAGCATCACAGATACGCAGTATTTT
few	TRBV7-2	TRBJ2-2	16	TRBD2	CASSLTSGGASRELFF	TGTGCCAGCAGCTTGACTAGCGGGGGGGCGAGCCGGGAGCTGTTTTTT
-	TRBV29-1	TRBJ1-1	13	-	CSVDLGKNTEAFF	TGCAGCGTTGACTTGGGGAAGAACACTGAAGCTTTCTTT
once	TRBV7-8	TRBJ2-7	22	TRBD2	CASSLRTGTSGRLWSHSYEQYF	TGTGCCAGCAGCTTAAGGACCGGGACTAGCGGGAGGTTGTGGAGCCACTCCTACGAGCAGTACTTC
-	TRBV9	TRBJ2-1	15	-	CASSVGWDRDYEQFF	TGTGCCAGCAGCGTAGGCTGGGATCGAGACTATGAGCAGTTCTTC
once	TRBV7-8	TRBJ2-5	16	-	CASSQTNLGFSETQYF	TGCGCCAGCAGCCAAACCAATCTAGGGTTCTCAGAGACCCAGTACTTC
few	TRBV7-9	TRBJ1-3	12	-	CASSLGQTEVHF	TGTGCCAGCAGCCTTGGACAGACCGAGGTGCATTTT
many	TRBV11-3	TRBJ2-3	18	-	CASSSSFLPGAETDTQYF	TGTGCCAGCAGCTCATCTTTCCTTCCAGGGGCGGAAACAGATACGCAGTATTTT
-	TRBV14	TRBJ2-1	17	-	CASSQVEAAAIFNEQFF	TGTGCCAGCAGCCAAGTCGAGGCGGCCGCTATTTTTAATGAGCAGTTCTTC
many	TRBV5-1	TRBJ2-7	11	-	CASSSAVEQYF	TGCGCCAGCAGCTCGGCGGTCGAGCAGTACTTC
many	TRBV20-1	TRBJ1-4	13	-	CSATQGINEKLFF	TGCAGTGCTACACAGGGTATTAATGAAAAACTGTTTTTT
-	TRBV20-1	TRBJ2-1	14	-	CSASPSGSYNEQFF	TGCAGTGCTAGTCCCAGTGGCTCCTACAATGAGCAGTTCTTC
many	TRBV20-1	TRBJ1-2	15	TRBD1	CSARGASRDRGKDTF	TGCAGTGCTAGGGGGGCCTCGAGAGACAGGGGAAAGGACACCTTC
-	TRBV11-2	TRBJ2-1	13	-	CASSLDWGGEQFF	TGTGCCAGCAGCTTAGATTGGGGTGGGGAGCAGTTCTTC
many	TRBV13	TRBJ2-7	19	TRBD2	CASSLGPKTSGRRSYEQYF	TGTGCCAGCAGCTTAGGCCCCAAGACTAGCGGGAGGAGGTCCTACGAGCAGTACTTC
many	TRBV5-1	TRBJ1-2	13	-	CASSLAPDYGYTF	TGCGCCAGCAGCTTGGCGCCTGACTATGGCTACACCTTC
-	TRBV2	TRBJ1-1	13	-	CASGGAMNTEAFF	TGTGCCAGCGGGGGCGCCATGAACACTGAAGCTTTCTTT
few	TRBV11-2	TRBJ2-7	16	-	CASSGPGHREFYEQYF	TGTGCCAGCAGCGGCCCGGGACACCGGGAGTTCTACGAGCAGTACTTC
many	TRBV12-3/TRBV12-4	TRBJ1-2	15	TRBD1	CASSPRDRGLLGYTF	TGTGCCAGCAGTCCCCGGGACAGGGGGCTCCTTGGCTACACCTTC
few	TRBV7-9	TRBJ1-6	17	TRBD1	CASSLALGTGGGSPLHF	TGTGCCAGCAGCTTAGCGCTTGGGACAGGGGGAGGATCACCCCTCCACTTT
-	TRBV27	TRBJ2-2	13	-	CASSLLFPGELFF	TGTGCCAGCAGTTTATTATTCCCCGGGGAGCTGTTTTTT